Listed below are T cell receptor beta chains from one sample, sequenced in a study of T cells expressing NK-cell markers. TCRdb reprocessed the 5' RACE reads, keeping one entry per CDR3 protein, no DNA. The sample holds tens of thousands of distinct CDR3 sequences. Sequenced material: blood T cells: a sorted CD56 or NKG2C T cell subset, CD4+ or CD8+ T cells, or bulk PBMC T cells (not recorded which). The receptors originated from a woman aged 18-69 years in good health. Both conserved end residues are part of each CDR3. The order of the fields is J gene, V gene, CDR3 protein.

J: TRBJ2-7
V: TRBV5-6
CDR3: CASSLPAGGTYEQYF

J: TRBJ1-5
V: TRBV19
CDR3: CASTTFNQPQHF

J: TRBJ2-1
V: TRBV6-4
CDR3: CASSDRAGYNEQFF

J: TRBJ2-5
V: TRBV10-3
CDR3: CAISELSGNHQETQYF

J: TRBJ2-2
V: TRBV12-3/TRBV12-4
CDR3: CASRPGQNTGELFF

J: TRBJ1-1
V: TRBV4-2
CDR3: CASSQDGGVVTEAFF

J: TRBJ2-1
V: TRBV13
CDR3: CASSASGGFNEQFF

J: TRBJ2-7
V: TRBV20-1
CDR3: CSARDLGDSLYEQYF

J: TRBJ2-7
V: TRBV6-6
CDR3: CASSLGRVNEQYF

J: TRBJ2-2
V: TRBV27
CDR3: CASSLSARVGGTGELFF

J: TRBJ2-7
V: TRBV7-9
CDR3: CASSLDSDEQYF